This entry lists 25 T cell receptor beta chains sequenced from one sample in a study of blood T cell repertoires in COVID-19. Here immunoSEQ multiplex PCR was the method, and the copy in TCRdb shows in-frame clones only, minus some. Of fewer than 600,000 clones in the sample, 89% are singletons; the top ten hold about 0.91%. The sample consisted of peripheral blood. The receptors originated from a man younger than 35 with COVID-19, enrolled during active disease.

The chain uses TRBV28 and TRBJ2-1, with 11 bases lining up with TRBD2. The CDR3 contains 14 residues. J gave up 10 bases and V 6 bases, and 8 bases lay outside the gene matches. Germline V gene sequence: CDR1 MDHEN, CDR2 SYDVKM. The CDR3 loop reads CASRLAGGPREQFF. The CDR3 bases are TGTGCCAGCAGATTAGCGGGAGGGCCGAGGGAGCAGTTCTTC.

The J gene is TRBJ2-2, the V gene TRBV24-1; D unresolved. Germline V gene lookup returns CDR1 KGHDR and CDR2 SFDVKD. The CDR3 extends over 15 amino acids. Trimming shortened V by 5 bases and J by 0 bases, and 9 bases separated the two germline ends. This CDR3 reads CATSAGSANTGELFF. The CDR3 nucleotides are TGTGCCACCAGTGCCGGTTCTGCGAACACCGGGGAGCTGTTTTTT.

CDR3 amino acids: CATSDPGLAGGPEEQFF. In DNA form, the CDR3 reads TGTGCCACCAGTGACCCGGGACTAGCGGGAGGGCCGGAGGAGCAGTTCTTC. This sequence joins TRBV24-1 and TRBJ2-1; TRBD2 matches 16 bases. The CDR3 is 17 amino acids. V dropped 4 bases and J dropped 10; count of bases not matched to a gene: 9. Germline V gene lookup returns CDR1 KGHDR and CDR2 SFDVKD.

This chain links TRBV6-1 with TRBJ2-1; D might be TRBD2 (7 bases). CDR3 length: 16 residues. The germline CDR1 and CDR2 sequences are MNHNS and SASEGT. Trimming pared 4 bases from V and 6 bases from J, leaving 19 bases between. The CDR3 loop is CASSGGGYSGFNEQFF. Here the CDR3 DNA reads TGTGCCAGCAGTGGGGGGGGCTACTCCGGCTTCAATGAGCAGTTCTTC.

This chain uses TRBV2 with TRBJ1-1; a possible D gene is TRBD1 (5 bases). Trimming cost V 0 bases and J 4 bases, with 15 bases left between them. This CDR3 spans 16 amino acids. CDR1 and CDR2 (germline): SNHLY, FYNNEI. The CDR3 bases are TGTGCCAGCAGTGAAGCGCTTGGTGCAGGGATCACTGAAGCTTTCTTT. It encodes CASSEALGAGITEAFF.

The chain couples TRBV14 to TRBJ1-1; D unclear. Between the trimmed V and J ends, which lost 5 bases and 8 bases, there was a span of 12 bases. The CDR3 sequence is 12 residues long. The germline CDR1 and CDR2 sequences are SGHDN and FVKESK. CDR3 DNA sequence: TGTGCCAGCAGCGGTACGGGTAGAGAAGCTTTCTTT. Translating it yields CASSGTGREAFF.

The chain joins TRBV7-9 to TRBJ2-7, with D perhaps matching TRBD1 (5 bases). Between the trimmed V and J ends, which lost 3 bases and 3 bases, there was a span of 9 bases. Germline CDR1 and CDR2: SEHNR and FQNEAQ (reference sequence). The CDR3 is made up of 13 amino acids. CDR3 sequence (DNA): TGTGCCAGCAGCTTGAATCAGGGCTACGAGCAGTACTTC. Protein: CASSLNQGYEQYF.

This clone was observed at least ten times. The chain is built from TRBV23-1 and TRBJ2-7; 7 bases fit TRBD2. TRBV23-1 falls under the ORF class, with uncertain function. The CDR3 has 16 amino acids. The V and J ends lost 3 bases and 6 bases, in that order; junction bases with no gene match: 14. The CDR3 DNA sequence: TGCGCCAGCAGTCACGTTAGTGGGGAGGGCCCTCGCGAGCAGTACTTC. It is translated as CASSHVSGEGPREQYF.

V is TRBV7-8 and J is TRBJ2-1, with TRBD1 matching 10 bases. This CDR3 comprises 17 residues. The germline CDR1 and CDR2 sequences are SGHVS and FQNEAQ. After removal of 0 bases from V and 7 bases from J, the junction contained 9 bases not matched to a gene. CDR3 DNA: TGTGCCAGCAGCTTAGCGCGGACAGGGGGATTATCTAATGAGCAGTTCTTC. Protein: CASSLARTGGLSNEQFF.

The chain couples TRBV11-3 to TRBJ2-3, with D possibly matching TRBD2 (7 bases). The CDR3 contains 18 residues. V was clipped by 2 bases and J by 0 bases, with 18 bases between them. The germline V gene has CDR1 SGHNT and CDR2 YENEEA. This CDR3 is CASSLRLGGDLSTDTQYF. The CDR3 DNA sequence: TGTGCCAGCAGCTTACGGCTAGGGGGGGACTTAAGCACAGATACGCAGTATTTT.

This chain uses TRBV5-1 with TRBJ2-3; 10 positions agree with TRBD2. The CDR3 is 17 amino acids. Germline-derived CDR1 and CDR2 are SGHRS and YFSETQ. J lost 1 base, V lost 4 bases, and 9 bases had no gene match. The CDR3 nucleotides read TGCGCCAGCAGCAGTTCCCCCGGGACTAGCGGCACAGATACGCAGTATTTT. Translation: CASSSSPGTSGTDTQYF. Variable domain in full (rest from reference TRBV5-1 and TRBJ2-3): KAGVTQTPRYLIKTRGQQVTLSCSPISGHRSVSWYQQTPGQGLQFLFEYFSETQRNKGNFPGRFSGRQFSNSRSEMNVSTLELGDSALYLCASSSSPGTSGTDTQYFGPGTRLTVL.

The V gene is TRBV28, the J gene TRBJ1-6; D may be TRBD1 (5 bases). V was cut by 3 bases and J by 8 bases, with 11 bases left in between. This CDR3 comprises 14 residues. The V gene's germline CDR1 is MDHEN and CDR2 SYDVKM. The CDR3 coding sequence is TGTGCCAGCAGTTTGGTACAGGTGTATTCACCCCTCCACTTT. Amino acids: CASSLVQVYSPLHF.

CDR3 sequence reads: CASSSSRESSHEQFF. The CDR3 nucleotides read TGTGCCAGCAGTTCTAGTCGGGAGTCGTCTCATGAGCAGTTCTTC. This chain uses TRBV6-5 with TRBJ2-1, with D possibly matching TRBD2 (6 bases). Germline CDR1 MNHEY, CDR2 SVGAGI. V was trimmed by 4 bases and J by 8 bases, leaving 18 bases between them. There are 15 residues in the CDR3.

The chain combines TRBV7-2 with TRBJ2-3; no firm D call. V shed 0 bases and J shed 2 bases, with 6 bases lying between them. This CDR3 is 14 amino acids long. Germline V CDR1 and CDR2: SGHTA, FQGNSA. CDR3 protein: CASSLATSTDTQYF. The CDR3 DNA reads as TGTGCCAGCAGCTTAGCGACATCCACAGATACGCAGTATTTT.

The chain uses TRBV29-1 and TRBJ1-1; unclear D gene. The CDR3 loop spans 13 amino acids. In germline, CDR1 is SQVTM, CDR2 ANQGSEA. V was shortened by 4 bases and J by 4 bases, with 13 bases between the two germline ends. The CDR3 DNA is TGCAGCGTTGCTAGACGACTGAGCACTGAAGCTTTCTTT. The encoded protein is CSVARRLSTEAFF.

The chain has TRBV10-3 and TRBJ1-1; the D gene is possibly TRBD1 (6 bases). The germline CDR1 and CDR2 sequences are ENHRY and SYGVKD. There are 12 residues in the CDR3. Trimming cost V 9 bases and J 10 bases, with 18 bases left between them. The CDR3 loop reads CAISDSPGGAFF. The CDR3 nucleotides are TGTGCCATTTCGGACAGTCCGGGGGGAGCTTTCTTT.

The chain carries TRBV7-3 and TRBJ2-2; possible D gene TRBD2, 5 bases. Trimming stripped 5 bases from V and 7 bases from J, with 14 bases between. CDR3 length: 14 residues. Germline V lookup: CDR1 SGHTA, CDR2 FQGTGA. In nucleotides, the CDR3 is TGTGCCAGCAGCCCCCTCGGAGGTATCGGGGAGCTGTTTTTT. Amino acids: CASSPLGGIGELFF.

V and J are TRBV15 and TRBJ2-5; no definite D call. CDR1 is LNHNV and CDR2 is YYDKDF in the germline V gene (reference sequence). V was shortened by 0 bases and J by 0 bases, with 2 bases between the two germline ends. This CDR3 spans 13 amino acids. CDR3 amino acids: CATSRDYQETQYF. CDR3 coding DNA: TGTGCCACCAGCAGAGACTACCAAGAGACCCAGTACTTC.

The rearrangement links TRBV6-1 to TRBJ2-3; D is undetermined. The V gene's germline CDR1 is MNHNS and CDR2 SASEGT. Trimming pared 2 bases from V and 6 bases from J, leaving 12 bases between. This CDR3 has 14 residues. The CDR3 loop is CASSETYWADTQYF. The CDR3 nucleotides are TGTGCCAGCAGTGAAACTTACTGGGCGGATACGCAGTATTTT.

The gene calls are TRBV6-1 and TRBJ2-7; D is perhaps TRBD2 (5 bases). This CDR3 has 15 amino acids. V lost 2 bases, J lost 4 bases, and 15 bases lay in between. Looked up from germline, CDR1 is MNHNS and CDR2 is SASEGT. CDR3 region: CASSEPADRDYEQYF. CDR3 DNA sequence: TGTGCCAGCAGTGAACCGGCCGACCGGGATTACGAGCAGTACTTC.

The chain carries TRBV27 and TRBJ1-1; 7 bases align to TRBD1. This CDR3 has 15 residues. CDR1 is MNHEY and CDR2 is SMNVEV in the germline V gene (reference sequence). Trimming cost V 3 bases and J 0 bases; bases outside gene matches: 4. Here the CDR3 DNA reads TGTGCCAGCAGTTTGCAGACAGGGCTGAACACTGAAGCTTTCTTT. Its translation is CASSLQTGLNTEAFF.

This clone has just one count. The chain combines TRBV18 with TRBJ2-5; TRBD1 matches at 8 bases. The germline V gene encodes CDR1 KGHSH and CDR2 LQKENI. The CDR3 is 17 amino acids. J gave up 4 bases and V 1 base, and 11 bases lay outside the gene matches. The CDR3 spells CASSPRADPGGGETQYF. CDR3 nucleotide sequence: TGTGCCAGCTCACCACGAGCGGACCCAGGGGGCGGAGAGACCCAGTACTTC.

J is TRBJ1-3 and V is TRBV18; the match to TRBD1 covers 7 bases. Germline-derived CDR1 and CDR2 are KGHSH and LQKENI. CDR3 size: 14 residues. With V trimmed by 5 bases and J by 7 bases, 8 bases remained unmatched. The CDR3 reads CASSSDRATNTIYF. DNA of the CDR3: TGTGCCAGCTCATCTGACAGGGCGACGAACACCATATATTTT.

This clone was counted a single time. The V gene is TRBV29-1, the J gene TRBJ2-5; 9 nucleotides match TRBD1. V lost 4 bases and J lost 6; bases outside the gene matches: 9. The CDR3 consists of 14 residues. Looked up from germline, CDR1 is SQVTM and CDR2 is ANQGSEA. Here the CDR3 reads CSVAEGQGGKTQYF. The DNA for the CDR3 is TGCAGCGTTGCAGAGGGACAGGGTGGGAAGACCCAGTACTTC. The full variable domain, its missing parts supplied by reference TRBV29-1 and TRBJ2-5, is SAVISQKPSRDICQRGTSLTIQCQVDSQVTMMFWYRQQPGQSLTLIATANQGSEATYESGFVIDKFPISRPNLTFSTLTVSNMSPEDSSIYLCSVAEGQGGKTQYFGPGTRLLVL.

The V call is TRBV11-3, the J call TRBJ2-1; no definite D call. V lost 6 bases to trimming and J lost 7 bases, with 16 bases between them. The germline gives CDR1 SGHNT, CDR2 YENEEA. The CDR3 covers 14 residues. CDR3 sequence reads: CASSLHYPPNEQFF. The CDR3 DNA reads TGTGCCAGCAGTCTCCACTACCCCCCTAATGAGCAGTTCTTC.